The 16 T cell receptor beta chains listed next were all sequenced from one sample in a study of cytomegalovirus exposure and HLA in healthy donors. The PCR ran on 60 Vbeta and 13 Jbeta primers. The data were produced by immunoSEQ multiplex PCR, yet TCRdb's version contains in-frame clones alone and is incomplete. The sample yields around 130,000 clones, roughly 80% seen once. Sequencing used PBMCs. The receptors here all came from a male donor in good health and CMV-seropositive.

The genes are TRBV7-2 and TRBJ2-1, with D uncertain. The CDR3 is 15 amino acids. Between the trimmed V and J ends, which lost 2 bases and 5 bases, there was a span of 13 bases. The germline gives CDR1 SGHTA, CDR2 FQGNSA. The CDR3 reads CASSLLLTDNNEQFF. In DNA, the CDR3 is TGTGCCAGCAGCTTACTATTAACTGATAACAATGAGCAGTTCTTC.

On this clone: The conserved phenylalanine or tryptophan is not found at the CDR3 terminus, so this likely reflects a read error. The chain recombines TRBV19 with TRBJ1-2; 8 bases agree with TRBD1. CDR1 is LNHDA and CDR2 is SQIVND in the germline V gene (reference sequence). CDR3 length equals 14 residues. The V and J ends lost 5 bases and 2 bases, in that order; junction bases with no gene match: 4. As DNA, the CDR3 is TGTGCCAGTAGTGTCGACAGGGGAAACTATGGCTACACCCTC. The encoded protein is CASSVDRGNYGYTL.

This clone was seen a single time. V gene TRBV7-3 combines with J gene TRBJ2-5; no clear D gene. The CDR3 is 14 amino acids. Trimming pared 2 bases from V and 2 bases from J, leaving 9 bases between. The germline V gene has CDR1 SGHTA and CDR2 FQGTGA. CDR3 sequence reads: CASSLGPQQETQYF. For the CDR3, the DNA is TGTGCCAGCAGCTTAGGGCCCCAACAAGAGACCCAGTACTTC.

This clone was recorded a few times. V gene TRBV5-5 combines with J gene TRBJ1-4, with a weak D call TRBD1 (6 bases). V was pared by 6 bases and J by 4 bases, with 10 bases between. CDR1 and CDR2 (germline): SGHKS, YYEKEE (reference sequence). The CDR3 has 13 amino acids. CDR3 amino acids: CASTDRLNEKLFF. CDR3 DNA: TGTGCCAGCACGGACAGACTTAATGAAAAACTGTTTTTT.

The chain has TRBV28 and TRBJ2-4; tentative D call: TRBD2 (6 bases). Trimming removed 6 bases from V and 1 base from J, with 16 bases in between. The CDR3 has 16 residues. Germline CDR1 and CDR2: MDHEN and SYDVKM. CDR3 nucleotide sequence: TGTGCCAGCAGCTCTGGACTATTGAAGGCCAAAAACATTCAGTACTTC. Its translation is CASSSGLLKAKNIQYF.

CDR3 DNA: TGTGCCAGCAGTTTATCGGGGTGGAGCAATCAGCCCCAGCATTTT. It yields the protein CASSLSGWSNQPQHF. This sequence joins TRBV28 and TRBJ1-5; no definite D call. V lost 1 base and J lost 1, with 8 bases in between. This CDR3 spans 15 amino acids. Germline V gene data show CDR1 as MDHEN and CDR2 as SYDVKM.

The rearrangement joins TRBV5-1 to TRBJ2-1; D might be TRBD2 (5 bases). Germline V gene sequence: CDR1 SGHRS, CDR2 YFSETQ. This CDR3 comprises 12 residues. Trimming removed 4 bases from V and 16 bases from J, with 18 bases in between. In DNA, the CDR3 is TGCGCCAGCAGCGTCTCGGGGTCACAGCCATTCTTC. Translated, it gives CASSVSGSQPFF.

This clone showed up just once. CDR3 DNA sequence: TGCGCCAGCAGCCAAGCGTGGGAGGCTGGCTACACCTTC. Translating gives CASSQAWEAGYTF. This chain uses TRBV4-1 with TRBJ1-2; D is undetermined. Germline values: CDR1 MGHRA, CDR2 YSYEKL. V lost 1 base, J lost 7 bases, and 10 bases lay in between. The CDR3 totals 13 residues.

This clone was counted a single time. The chain links TRBV11-3 to TRBJ2-1, with D possibly TRBD2 on 6 matching bases. V lost 2 bases to trimming and J lost 4 bases, with 9 bases between them. Germline lookup yields CDR1 SGHNT and CDR2 YENEEA. This CDR3 is built from 14 residues. CDR3 in DNA: TGTGCCAGCAGCTTAACGGGAGCATACAATGAGCAGTTCTTC. Translated, it gives CASSLTGAYNEQFF.

This chain joins TRBV28 and TRBJ2-5; D is uncertain. Germline CDR1 MDHEN, CDR2 SYDVKM. Trimming removed 7 bases from V and 0 bases from J, with 12 bases in between. This CDR3 has 14 amino acids. CDR3 sequence reads: CASTQQPNQETQYF. The CDR3 nucleotides are TGTGCCAGCACACAGCAGCCAAACCAAGAGACCCAGTACTTC. The variable domain in full, with the rest retrieved from reference TRBV28 and TRBJ2-5, is DVKVTQSSRYLVKRTGEKVFLECVQDMDHENMFWYRQDPGLGLRLIYFSYDVKMKEKGDIPEGYSVSREKKERFSLILESASTNQTSMYLCASTQQPNQETQYFGPGTRLLVL.

The rearrangement joins TRBV28 to TRBJ2-7; D is unresolved. The ends were cut back, 9 bases at V and 7 bases at J, with 13 bases in the middle. There are 11 residues in the CDR3. The V gene's germline CDR1 is MDHEN and CDR2 SYDVKM. Here the CDR3 DNA reads TGTGCCAGTCAACTTTTTGAAGAGCAGTACTTC. It is translated as CASQLFEEQYF.

The chain recombines TRBV19 with TRBJ2-5; TRBD2 might be the D (6 bases). This CDR3 has 17 amino acids. Trimming cost V 6 bases and J 5 bases, with 25 bases left between them. CDR1 and CDR2 from the germline V gene are LNHDA and SQIVND (reference sequence). The CDR3 spells CASSPLFVGGYAETQYF. In DNA, the CDR3 is TGTGCCAGTAGCCCCCTTTTCGTTGGGGGGTATGCCGAGACCCAGTACTTC.

V gene TRBV2 combines with J gene TRBJ2-7; 11 bases map to TRBD2. V was clipped by 8 bases and J by 4 bases; unmatched bases: 13. This CDR3 has 16 amino acids. Germline values: CDR1 SNHLY, CDR2 FYNNEI. The DNA for the CDR3 is TGTGCCAGCGGTTTAGCGGGAGGGCCGGGTACGTACGAGCAGTACTTC. Translating gives CASGLAGGPGTYEQYF.

This sequence joins TRBV28 and TRBJ1-1; TRBD1 matches 7 bases. The length of the CDR3 is 15 residues. Germline V gene lookup returns CDR1 MDHEN and CDR2 SYDVKM. V was pared by 1 base and J by 5 bases, with 7 bases of the junction left unmatched. CDR3 protein: CASSLSWDRGTEAFF. CDR3 in DNA: TGTGCCAGCAGTTTATCATGGGACAGAGGAACTGAAGCTTTCTTT.

The chain carries TRBV7-9 and TRBJ2-5; TRBD2 matches at 10 bases. V was clipped by 3 bases and J by 4 bases; unmatched bases: 8. The germline CDR1 and CDR2 sequences are SEHNR and FQNEAQ (reference sequence). This CDR3 is built from 16 residues. The CDR3 bases are TGTGCCAGCAGCTTTGCAGCGGGAGGGTTTAGAGAGACCCAGTACTTC. Translation gives CASSFAAGGFRETQYF.

The CDR3 DNA is TGCAGCGTTGGATGGCTAGCGGGAGTCGAGCAGTACTTC. Amino acids: CSVGWLAGVEQYF. This chain joins TRBV29-1 and TRBJ2-7; 10 bases fit TRBD2. V lost 4 bases and J lost 6; bases outside the gene matches: 6. This CDR3 contains 13 residues. Germline-derived CDR1 and CDR2 are SQVTM and ANQGSEA.